These 17 T cell receptor beta chains were all obtained from the same sample, sequenced in a study of pediatric ulcerative colitis. Rectal tissue came from one to two pinch biopsies taken at colonoscopy. Produced via immunoSEQ multiplex PCR; TCRdb's table is partial and in-frame only. The sample has 36,000 or so clones, more than 70% seen once. Sequenced sample: gut tissue. The receptor source for this set is a boy younger than 18 with moderate ulcerative colitis.

The chain carries TRBV7-2 and TRBJ2-7; D remains unclear. The CDR3 extends over 14 amino acids. Germline CDR1 and CDR2: SGHTA and FQGNSA. V lost 7 bases and J lost 2, with 15 bases in between. In nucleotides, the CDR3 is TGTGCCAGCACCCTGGGCTCTAGGACCTACGAGCAGTACTTC. Amino acid sequence: CASTLGSRTYEQYF.

Only one count was recorded for this clone. The chain carries TRBV2 and TRBJ1-6; 10 bases line up with TRBD1. V shed 5 bases and J 9 bases; nucleotides not matched to a gene: 7. The CDR3 extends over 15 amino acids. Germline V gives CDR1 SNHLY, CDR2 FYNNEI. CDR3 residues: CASSRDRGTGSPLHF. CDR3 in DNA: TGTGCCAGCAGTAGGGACAGGGGAACTGGTTCACCCCTCCACTTT.

This chain joins TRBV7-9 and TRBJ2-7; weak D call: TRBD2 (5 bases). This CDR3 spans 13 amino acids. Looked up from germline, CDR1 is SEHNR and CDR2 is FQNEAQ (reference sequence). V shed 8 bases and J shed 1 base, with 12 bases lying between them. The CDR3 loop reads CASLGLRSYEQYF. DNA of the CDR3: TGTGCCAGCCTCGGACTGCGGTCCTACGAGCAGTACTTC.

The chain uses TRBV2 and TRBJ2-1; 10 bases are shared with TRBD2. Trimming removed 7 bases from V and 6 bases from J; junction bases left unmatched: 12. CDR3 length: 16 residues. CDR1 and CDR2 from the germline V gene are SNHLY and FYNNEI. CDR3 amino acids: CASISPLAGVTNEQFF. As DNA, the CDR3 is TGTGCCAGCATTTCCCCCCTAGCGGGGGTCACCAATGAGCAGTTCTTC.

CDR3 DNA: TGTGCCAGCAGCTTAGAGTTCGATGAGCAGTTCTTC. It is translated as CASSLEFDEQFF. J is TRBJ2-1 and V is TRBV11-2, with D unclear. The CDR3 length is 12 residues. The germline V and J ends were trimmed by 0 bases and 8 bases, with 5 bases remaining between them. Germline assignment: CDR1 SGHAT and CDR2 FQNNGV. The full variable domain, in which reference TRBV11-2 and TRBJ2-1 provide the parts outside the CDR3, is EAGVAQSPRYKIIEKRQSVAFWCNPISGHATLYWYQQILGQGPKLLIQFQNNGVVDDSQLPKDRFSAERLKGVDSTLKIQPAKLEDSAVYLCASSLEFDEQFFGPGTRLTVL.

J is TRBJ1-2 and V is TRBV6-6, with D unresolved. Deletions cut 1 base from V and 8 bases from J, with 8 bases between. There are 12 residues in the CDR3. Germline lookup yields CDR1 MNHNY and CDR2 SVGAGI (reference sequence). The CDR3: CASSYLLGGYTF. CDR3 coding DNA: TGTGCCAGCAGTTACTTATTGGGGGGCTACACCTTC.

This rearrangement joins TRBV30 to TRBJ2-1, with D perhaps matching TRBD2 (6 bases). The CDR3 has 15 residues. With 2 bases removed from V and 4 bases from J, the gap between germline ends came to 15 bases. Germline CDR1 and CDR2: GTSNPN and SVGIG (reference sequence). As DNA, the CDR3 is TGTGCCTGGAGTTTGTGGACTAAGGATTACAATGAGCAGTTCTTC. Translation: CAWSLWTKDYNEQFF. Complete variable domain (other parts from reference TRBV30 and TRBJ2-1): SQTIHQWPATLVQPVGSPLSLECTVEGTSNPNLYWYRQAAGRGLQLLFYSVGIGQISSEVPQNLSASRPQDRQFILSSKKLLLSDSGFYLCAWSLWTKDYNEQFFGPGTRLTVL.

This clone was detected only a few times. V and J are TRBV7-9 and TRBJ1-1; 7 nucleotides agree with TRBD1. Germline loops: CDR1 SEHNR, CDR2 FQNEAQ (reference sequence). The V gene end was trimmed by 5 bases and the J gene end by 4 bases; junction bases not matched to a gene: 10. The CDR3 is made up of 15 amino acids. CDR3 in DNA: TGTGCCAGCAGCCGACCGGGACAGTGGGTCACTGAAGCTTTCTTT. It yields the protein CASSRPGQWVTEAFF.

The CDR3 sequence: CASSLSGGEIVETQYF. The DNA of the CDR3 is TGCGCCAGCAGCTTGTCAGGGGGCGAAATAGTAGAGACCCAGTACTTC. The V gene is TRBV5-1, the J gene TRBJ2-5, with TRBD1 identical over 8 bases. This CDR3 region has 16 residues. Germline CDR1 and CDR2: SGHRS and YFSETQ. The ends lost 1 base at V and 4 bases at J; junction bases unmatched: 9.

The V gene is TRBV5-1, the J gene TRBJ2-1; D is uncertain. The germline V gene encodes CDR1 SGHRS and CDR2 YFSETQ. The CDR3 sequence is 15 residues long. Trimming cost V 6 bases and J 1 base, with 14 bases left between them. The CDR3 coding sequence is TGCGCCAGCACCAAACTCCCCTCATCCTACAATGAGCAGTTCTTC. Translation gives CASTKLPSSYNEQFF. Full variable domain (outside the CDR3, taken from reference TRBV5-1 and TRBJ2-1): KAGVTQTPRYLIKTRGQQVTLSCSPISGHRSVSWYQQTPGQGLQFLFEYFSETQRNKGNFPGRFSGRQFSNSRSEMNVSTLELGDSALYLCASTKLPSSYNEQFFGPGTRLTVL.

The chain carries TRBV4-1 and TRBJ2-6; 8 bases are a match to TRBD2. V lost 5 bases and J lost 3; bases outside the gene matches: 9. The CDR3 has 17 residues. The germline CDR1 and CDR2 sequences are MGHRA and YSYEKL. The CDR3 sequence is CASSNGRAAGGANVLTF. The CDR3, as DNA: TGCGCCAGCAGCAACGGGAGGGCAGCGGGTGGGGCCAACGTCCTGACTTTC.

A word on this clone: Other DNA variants within this sample encode the same CDR3. The chain links TRBV5-1 to TRBJ2-7, with a tentative D call TRBD1 (5 bases). Deletions cut 4 bases from V and 2 bases from J, with 7 bases between. The CDR3 consists of 12 residues. The germline V gene encodes CDR1 SGHRS and CDR2 YFSETQ. CDR3 protein: CASSLGAYEQYF. For the CDR3, the DNA is TGCGCCAGCAGCCTAGGGGCCTACGAGCAGTACTTC.

The rearrangement joins TRBV19 to TRBJ2-3, with TRBD2 as a possible D gene (5 bases). Deletions cut 5 bases from V and 2 bases from J, with 17 bases between. The CDR3 totals 16 residues. The germline CDR1 and CDR2 sequences are LNHDA and SQIVND (reference sequence). This chain's CDR3 is CASSSPRSGSTDTQYF. The CDR3 region has the DNA TGTGCCAGTAGTTCCCCTAGGAGCGGCTCCACAGATACGCAGTATTTT.

The rearrangement joins TRBV4-1 to TRBJ2-7; 7 bases are a match to TRBD2. V was pared by 0 bases and J by 1 base, with 15 bases of the junction left unmatched. Germline-derived CDR1 and CDR2 are MGHRA and YSYEKL. The CDR3 extends over 19 amino acids. DNA of the CDR3: TGCGCCAGCAGCCAAGAAATACTCCCGACTAGCTGGGCTTCCTACGAGCAGTACTTC. Amino acids: CASSQEILPTSWASYEQYF.

The chain joins TRBV7-2 to TRBJ2-7; D gene unclear. Germline CDR1 SGHTA, CDR2 FQGNSA. V shed 0 bases and J shed 3 bases, with 6 bases lying between them. The CDR3 is 13 amino acids. The CDR3 DNA reads TGTGCCAGCAGCTTAGCCGATTTCTACGAGCAGTACTTC. It translates to CASSLADFYEQYF. The complete variable domain, with remaining parts taken from reference TRBV7-2 and TRBJ2-7, reads GAGVSQSPSNKVTEKGKDVELRCDPISGHTALYWYRQSLGQGLEFLIYFQGNSAPDKSGLPSDRFSAERTGGSVSTLTIQRTQQEDSAVYLCASSLADFYEQYFGPGTRLTVT.

This chain links TRBV4-1 with TRBJ1-1; D remains ambiguous. This CDR3 region has 13 residues. Germline V gives CDR1 MGHRA, CDR2 YSYEKL. V lost 0 bases and J 5 bases, leaving 7 bases between the germline ends. The CDR3 DNA follows: TGCGCCAGCAGCCAAGAAAGGGAGACTGAAGCTTTCTTT. This gives the protein CASSQERETEAFF.

The genes are TRBV7-2 and TRBJ2-7; TRBD2 might be the D (6 bases). Trimming pared 5 bases from V and 7 bases from J, leaving 18 bases between. There are 14 residues in the CDR3. Per germline, CDR1 SGHTA and CDR2 FQGNSA. As DNA, the CDR3 is TGTGCCAGCAGCCGCGGGGTACAAGGACGTGAGCAGTACTTC. Residues: CASSRGVQGREQYF. Together with reference TRBV7-2 and TRBJ2-7, the CDR3 gives the full variable domain: GAGVSQSPSNKVTEKGKDVELRCDPISGHTALYWYRQSLGQGLEFLIYFQGNSAPDKSGLPSDRFSAERTGGSVSTLTIQRTQQEDSAVYLCASSRGVQGREQYFGPGTRLTVT.